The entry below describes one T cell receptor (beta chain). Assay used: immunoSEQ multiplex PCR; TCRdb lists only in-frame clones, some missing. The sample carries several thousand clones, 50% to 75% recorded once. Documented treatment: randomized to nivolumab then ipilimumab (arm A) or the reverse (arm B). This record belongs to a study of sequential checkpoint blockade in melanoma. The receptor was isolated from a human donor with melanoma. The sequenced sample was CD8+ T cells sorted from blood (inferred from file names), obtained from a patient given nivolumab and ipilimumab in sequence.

DNA of the CDR3: TGTGCCACCAGGAATTCCGGGACAGGGCTCGAAAAACTGTTTTTT. It yields the protein CATRNSGTGLEKLFF. This chain connects TRBV15 to TRBJ1-4, with 9 bases that match TRBD1. The length of the CDR3 is 15 residues. Germline V gives CDR1 LNHNV, CDR2 YYDKDF (reference sequence). The V segment lost 6 bases and the J segment 8 bases; nucleotides outside the gene matches: 10.